Detailed here is one T cell receptor (beta chain). The antigen is unknown. Trimming cost V 0 bases and J 4 bases, with 9 bases left between them. Germline V lookup: CDR1 MNHNY, CDR2 SVGAGI (reference sequence). The CDR3 sequence is 15 residues long. This record comes from a study of CD8 T cells in Susac syndrome. An amount of RNA that ranged from about 0.45 to 1 ug was reverse transcribed with random hexamers. The immunoSEQ assay covered 54 Vbeta and 13 Jbeta segments for CDR3. TCRdb recomputed calls from the immunoSEQ multiplex PCR reads with MiXCR, one row per CDR3 protein. Of some 400,000 distinct CDR3 sequences in the sample, more than 70% were seen once. The T cells that were sequenced for TCR beta were CD8+ and CD4+ cells from blood. Findings and caveats of the study: Individuals included in the TCR sequencing and HLA analysis were acknowledged by the study to be relatively few in number.

The chain links TRBV6-6 to TRBJ2-2, with D possibly matching TRBD2 (6 bases). The sequence derives from a human donor with multiple sclerosis. The sample taken for sequencing was CD8+ T cells from PBMCs. The DNA for the CDR3 is TGTGCCAGCAGTTACTCCGGGGGTAGCACCGGGGAGCTGTTTTTT. Its translation is CASSYSGGSTGELFF.